This T cell receptor (beta chain) was captured in a study of cytomegalovirus exposure and HLA in healthy donors. Measured with immunoSEQ multiplex PCR; TCRdb has only the in-frame clones, and not every one. The sample holds fewer than 120,000 clones; roughly 90% are singletons and the top ten take 1.4%. As to this clone: Its cognate antigen is unknown.

This CDR3 has 12 amino acids. CDR1 SGHTA and CDR2 FQGNSA come from the germline V gene. Trimming cost V 3 bases and J 3 bases, with 4 bases left between them. Study observations and caveats: Subsequent analysis revealed that first-cohort TCR clusters tended to co-occur in the 100 to 150 validation repertoires. Approximately 160 TCR beta chains were listed as cytomegalovirus-associated.

The receptor was derived from a woman in her twenties or thirties in good health and CMV-seropositive. The chain employs TRBV7-2 and TRBJ2-3; no definite D call. The sequenced sample was PBMCs. The CDR3 coding sequence is TGTGCCAGCAGCTTCGGTACAGATACGCAGTATTTT. Translated: CASSFGTDTQYF.